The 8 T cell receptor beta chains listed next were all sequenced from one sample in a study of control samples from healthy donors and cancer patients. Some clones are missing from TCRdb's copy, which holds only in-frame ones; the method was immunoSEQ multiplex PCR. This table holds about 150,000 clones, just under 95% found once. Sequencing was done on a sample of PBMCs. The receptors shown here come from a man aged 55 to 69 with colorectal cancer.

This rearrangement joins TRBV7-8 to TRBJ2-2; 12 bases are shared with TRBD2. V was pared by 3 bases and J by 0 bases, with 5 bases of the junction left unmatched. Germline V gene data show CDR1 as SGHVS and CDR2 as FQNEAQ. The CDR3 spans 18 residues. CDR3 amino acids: CASSFRLAGASNTGELFF. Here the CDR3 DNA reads TGTGCCAGCAGCTTTCGACTAGCGGGGGCCTCGAACACCGGGGAGCTGTTTTTT.

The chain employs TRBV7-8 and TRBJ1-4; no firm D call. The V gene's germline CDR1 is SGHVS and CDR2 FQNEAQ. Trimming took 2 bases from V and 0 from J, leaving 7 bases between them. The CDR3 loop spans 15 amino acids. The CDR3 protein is CASSLLAATNEKLFF. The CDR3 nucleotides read TGTGCCAGCAGCTTATTAGCAGCAACTAATGAAAAACTGTTTTTT.

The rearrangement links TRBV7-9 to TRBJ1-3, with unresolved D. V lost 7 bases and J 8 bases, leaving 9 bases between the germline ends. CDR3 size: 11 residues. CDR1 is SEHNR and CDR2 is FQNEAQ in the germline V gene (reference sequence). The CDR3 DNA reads TGTGCCAGCACCTCCGGTGACACCATATATTTT. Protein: CASTSGDTIYF.

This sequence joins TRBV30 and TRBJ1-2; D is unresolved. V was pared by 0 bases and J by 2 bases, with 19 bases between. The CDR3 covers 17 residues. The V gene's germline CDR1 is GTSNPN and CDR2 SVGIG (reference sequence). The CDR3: CAWSVHPPRGSNYGYTF. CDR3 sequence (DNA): TGTGCCTGGAGTGTACACCCCCCCCGGGGATCCAACTATGGCTACACCTTC. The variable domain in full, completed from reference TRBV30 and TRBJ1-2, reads SQTIHQWPATLVQPVGSPLSLECTVEGTSNPNLYWYRQAAGRGLQLLFYSVGIGQISSEVPQNLSASRPQDRQFILSSKKLLLSDSGFYLCAWSVHPPRGSNYGYTFGSGTRLTVV.

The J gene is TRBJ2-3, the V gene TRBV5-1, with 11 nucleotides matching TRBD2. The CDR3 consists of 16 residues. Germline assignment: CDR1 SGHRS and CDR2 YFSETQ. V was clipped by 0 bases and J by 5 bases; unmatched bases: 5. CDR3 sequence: CASSLDSGGAEDTQYF. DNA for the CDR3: TGCGCCAGCAGCTTGGATAGCGGGGGGGCCGAAGATACGCAGTATTTT.

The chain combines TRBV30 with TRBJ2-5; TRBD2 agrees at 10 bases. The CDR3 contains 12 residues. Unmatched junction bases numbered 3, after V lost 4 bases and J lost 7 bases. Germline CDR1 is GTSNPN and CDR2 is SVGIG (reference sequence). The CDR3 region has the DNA TGTGCCTGGACCAAGCGGGGGGGGACCCAGTACTTC. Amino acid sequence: CAWTKRGGTQYF.

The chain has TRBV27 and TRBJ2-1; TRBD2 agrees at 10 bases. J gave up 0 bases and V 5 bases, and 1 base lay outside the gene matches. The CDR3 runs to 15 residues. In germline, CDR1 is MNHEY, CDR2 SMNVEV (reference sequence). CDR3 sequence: CASSRTSGSYNEQFF. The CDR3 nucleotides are TGTGCCAGCAGTCGGACTAGCGGCTCCTACAATGAGCAGTTCTTC.

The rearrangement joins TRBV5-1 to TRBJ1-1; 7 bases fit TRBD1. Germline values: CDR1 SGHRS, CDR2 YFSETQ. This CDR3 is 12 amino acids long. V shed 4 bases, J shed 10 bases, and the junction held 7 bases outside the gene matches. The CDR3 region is CASSGKEGAAFF. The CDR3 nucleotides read TGCGCCAGCAGCGGTAAAGAGGGGGCAGCTTTCTTT.